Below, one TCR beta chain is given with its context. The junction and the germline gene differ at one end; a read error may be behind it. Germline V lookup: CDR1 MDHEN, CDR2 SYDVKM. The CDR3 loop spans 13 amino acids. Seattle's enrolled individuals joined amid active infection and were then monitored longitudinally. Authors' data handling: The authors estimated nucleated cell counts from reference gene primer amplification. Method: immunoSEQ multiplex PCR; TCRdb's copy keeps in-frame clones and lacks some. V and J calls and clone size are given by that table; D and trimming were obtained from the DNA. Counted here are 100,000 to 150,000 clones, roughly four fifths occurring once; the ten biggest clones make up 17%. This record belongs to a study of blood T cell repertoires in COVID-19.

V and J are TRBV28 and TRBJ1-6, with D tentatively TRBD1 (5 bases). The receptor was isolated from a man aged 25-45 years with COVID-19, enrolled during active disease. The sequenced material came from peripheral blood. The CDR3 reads CASRLQTGGSLGF. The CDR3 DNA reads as TGTGCCAGCAGGCTACAGACTGGGGGGTCCTTGGGATTT. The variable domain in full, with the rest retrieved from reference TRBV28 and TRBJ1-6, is DVKVTQSSRYLVKRTGEKVFLECVQDMDHENMFWYRQDPGLGLRLIYFSYDVKMKEKGDIPEGYSVSREKKERFSLILESASTNQTSMYLCASRLQTGGSLGFGNGTRLTVT.